This TCR beta chain was observed in a study of T-cell memory formation after mild COVID-19. Regarding the study as a whole: Prior to infection, memory already included some responding clones, suggesting cross-reactive memory joined. Largely, contracting CD4+ clones fell within CM and EM, and contracting CD8+ clones within EMRA.

Germline-derived CDR1 and CDR2 are MGHDK and SYGVNS. Germline trimming cut 5 bases from V and 4 bases from J; bases unmatched to any gene: 13. The CDR3 is made up of 17 amino acids. Comments on this clonotype: Its antigen remains unknown.

One entry per CDR3 protein results from TCRdb running MiXCR on the 5' RACE reads. The repertoire consists of roughly 350,000 distinct CDR3 sequences, with roughly 15% occurring once and the leading ten covering 22%. The sequence was collected from a young man who had mild COVID-19 (a few samples of this study predate the infection). Cell type and time point are not known. Sequencing input: PBMCs or a T cell subset sorted from them (not recorded which). V is TRBV25-1 and J is TRBJ2-5; 10 nucleotides line up with TRBD1. CDR3 sequence (DNA): TGTGCCAGCAGTCAGGACAGGGGGTCGTCAATAGGAGAGACCCAGTACTTC. This encodes CASSQDRGSSIGETQYF.